One sample yielded the 20 T cell receptor beta chains listed below, sequenced in a study of T cells in localized non-small cell lung cancer (TCRdb year 2020). The method behind the library was the immunoSEQ multiplex PCR assay. This immuneACCESS table, as held by TCRdb, lists in-frame sequences with V and J called but not all clones. Of the missing ones, under half trace to an unresolved V gene in checked studies; the others have no known cause. This sample gives tens of thousands of clones in total; around four fifths of them show up just once. The ten biggest clones cover 2.5% to 3% of the sample. Specimen: peripheral blood, collected before any cancer treatment. The receptors shown here come from a man between 40 and 70 years old with stage I lung adenocarcinoma.

This clone was detected only a few times. The V gene is TRBV5-1, the J gene TRBJ1-5; no clear D. Deletions cut 4 bases from V and 5 bases from J, with 4 bases between. Germline values: CDR1 SGHRS, CDR2 YFSETQ. CDR3 length equals 11 residues. CDR3 in DNA: TGCGCCAGCAGCGTTGATCAGCCCCAGCATTTT. This encodes CASSVDQPQHF.

The chain combines TRBV5-1 with TRBJ1-1; D uncertain. Germline loops: CDR1 SGHRS, CDR2 YFSETQ. Trimming left V 1 base short and J 1 base short, with 8 bases between. The CDR3 spans 14 residues. The CDR3 DNA is TGCGCCAGCAGCTTGTCGCGAAGGAACACTGAAGCTTTCTTT. Protein: CASSLSRRNTEAFF.

The chain carries TRBV7-2 and TRBJ2-7; TRBD1 might be the D (6 bases). Trimming pared 4 bases from V and 3 bases from J, leaving 16 bases between. The CDR3 contains 15 residues. Germline loops: CDR1 SGHTA, CDR2 FQGNSA. The CDR3 DNA is TGTGCCAGCAGCTCCAGGACAGCCCCAAACTACGAGCAGTACTTC. Its translation: CASSSRTAPNYEQYF.

The chain is built from TRBV29-1 and TRBJ1-1; 8 positions agree with TRBD1. The CDR3 spans 14 residues. Germline CDR1 is SQVTM and CDR2 is ANQGSEA. Trimming cost V 4 bases and J 0 bases; bases outside gene matches: 4. This chain's CDR3 is CSVGTGSMNTEAFF. The CDR3 region has the DNA TGCAGCGTTGGGACAGGGTCTATGAACACTGAAGCTTTCTTT.

The chain uses TRBV15 and TRBJ1-1; D uncertain. The germline CDR1 and CDR2 sequences are LNHNV and YYDKDF (reference sequence). The CDR3 is 14 residues long. The V end was cut by 5 bases, the J end by 11 bases, with 21 bases between. CDR3 residues: CATSPRRSGLDAFF. CDR3 nucleotides: TGTGCCACCAGCCCCCGGCGGAGCGGTTTGGATGCTTTCTTT.

The V gene is TRBV4-1, the J gene TRBJ1-4; D perhaps matches TRBD1 (5 bases). The germline V gene has CDR1 MGHRA and CDR2 YSYEKL. Trimming removed 0 bases at V and 5 bases at J, with 16 bases between. The CDR3 runs to 17 residues. CDR3 DNA sequence: TGCGCCAGCAGCCAAGAGATTGGGAGACAGTCGAATGAAAAACTGTTTTTT. Protein sequence: CASSQEIGRQSNEKLFF.

The sample holds one count of this clone. This chain uses TRBV2 with TRBJ2-1, with TRBD1 matching over 7 bases. This CDR3 is built from 13 residues. The V and J ends lost 5 bases and 9 bases, in that order; junction bases with no gene match: 7. In germline, CDR1 is SNHLY, CDR2 FYNNEI. The DNA for the CDR3 is TGTGCCAGCAGTAGGGACAGCACCGTTGAGCAGTTCTTC. Protein: CASSRDSTVEQFF.

The chain recombines TRBV19 with TRBJ1-2; 8 bases match TRBD1. The germline gives CDR1 LNHDA, CDR2 SQIVND (reference sequence). The CDR3 covers 14 residues. Unmatched junction bases numbered 5, after V lost 4 bases and J lost 4 bases. The CDR3 is CASSRDRNTYGYTF. CDR3 coding DNA: TGTGCCAGTAGTAGGGACAGGAACACCTATGGCTACACCTTC. The variable domain in full, with the rest retrieved from reference TRBV19 and TRBJ1-2, is DGGITQSPKYLFRKEGQNVTLSCEQNLNHDAMYWYRQDPGQGLRLIYYSQIVNDFQKGDIAEGYSVSREKKESFPLTVTSAQKNPTAFYLCASSRDRNTYGYTFGSGTRLTVV.

This chain connects TRBV5-1 to TRBJ2-7; either TRBD1 or TRBD2 may supply D (5 bases each). The CDR3 contains 14 residues. Trimming shortened V by 2 bases and J by 2 bases, and 11 bases separated the two germline ends. Germline-derived CDR1 and CDR2 are SGHRS and YFSETQ. The CDR3 DNA is TGCGCCAGCAGCTTTACGAGGGGCCCCTACGAGCAGTACTTC. Protein: CASSFTRGPYEQYF.

The chain combines TRBV30 with TRBJ1-1; 7 bases agree with TRBD1. Germline assignment: CDR1 GTSNPN and CDR2 SVGIG (reference sequence). After removal of 2 bases from V and 3 bases from J, the junction contained 3 bases not matched to a gene. The CDR3 runs 13 residues. The CDR3 sequence: CAWSPDRDTEAFF. CDR3 nucleotide sequence: TGTGCCTGGAGTCCCGACAGGGACACTGAAGCTTTCTTT.

This chain joins TRBV6-5 and TRBJ2-7, with D perhaps matching TRBD1 (6 bases). This CDR3 spans 14 amino acids. CDR1 is MNHEY and CDR2 is SVGAGI in the germline V gene. V lost 5 bases to trimming and J lost 2 bases, with 13 bases between them. CDR3 sequence reads: CASSTLRDTYEQYF. CDR3 DNA: TGTGCCAGCAGTACCCTCCGGGACACCTACGAGCAGTACTTC.

V and J are TRBV5-1 and TRBJ2-3; D remains unclear. The CDR3 is 15 amino acids. CDR1 SGHRS and CDR2 YFSETQ come from the germline V gene. V lost 5 bases to trimming and J lost 0 bases, with 13 bases between them. This CDR3 is CASRVGQTSTDTQYF. CDR3 nucleotide sequence: TGCGCCAGCAGGGTCGGGCAGACTAGCACAGATACGCAGTATTTT. The complete variable domain, with remaining parts taken from reference TRBV5-1 and TRBJ2-3, reads KAGVTQTPRYLIKTRGQQVTLSCSPISGHRSVSWYQQTPGQGLQFLFEYFSETQRNKGNFPGRFSGRQFSNSRSEMNVSTLELGDSALYLCASRVGQTSTDTQYFGPGTRLTVL.

The rearrangement links TRBV30 to TRBJ1-2; D remains ambiguous. The germline V gene has CDR1 GTSNPN and CDR2 SVGIG (reference sequence). Trimming cost V 5 bases and J 1 base, with 23 bases left between them. This CDR3 is 17 amino acids long. The CDR3 region has the DNA TGTGCCTGGGATGGCCCAGACAATGCTAGACTTAACTATGGCTACACCTTC. Amino acid sequence: CAWDGPDNARLNYGYTF.

This clone was found a few times. The rearrangement links TRBV7-9 to TRBJ1-5; weak D call: TRBD1 (6 bases). This CDR3 is built from 16 residues. V was cut by 1 base and J by 2 bases, with 12 bases left in between. The germline CDR1 and CDR2 sequences are SEHNR and FQNEAQ (reference sequence). The chain's CDR3 is CASSLGIGGGNQPQHF. CDR3 bases: TGTGCCAGCAGCTTAGGTATAGGGGGTGGCAATCAGCCCCAGCATTTT.

This clone was picked up a small number of times. This chain joins TRBV15 and TRBJ1-5; D gene uncertain. Per germline, CDR1 LNHNV and CDR2 YYDKDF (reference sequence). The CDR3 extends over 15 amino acids. Trimming removed 0 bases at V and 4 bases at J, with 10 bases between. Here the CDR3 reads CATSRDLGLNQPQHF. The CDR3 DNA reads TGTGCCACCAGCAGAGATTTGGGATTGAATCAGCCCCAGCATTTT.

The chain employs TRBV7-3 and TRBJ2-2, with 13 bases identical to TRBD2. The CDR3 totals 15 residues. Losses at the gene ends were 5 bases for V and 5 bases for J; bases not matched to a gene: 2. Per germline, CDR1 SGHTA and CDR2 FQGTGA. The CDR3 here is CASSRTSGRTGELFF. CDR3 coding DNA: TGTGCCAGCAGCCGGACTAGCGGGAGAACCGGGGAGCTGTTTTTT.

The rearrangement joins TRBV15 to TRBJ2-5, with 9 nucleotides matching TRBD2. In germline, CDR1 is LNHNV, CDR2 YYDKDF (reference sequence). The CDR3 totals 16 residues. Trimming removed 5 bases from V and 5 bases from J; junction bases left unmatched: 12. The CDR3 spells CATSVRLAEGLETQYF. The CDR3 nucleotides are TGTGCCACCAGCGTACGACTAGCGGAAGGCCTCGAGACCCAGTACTTC.

This CDR3 reads CATSRDGRDTGELFF. CDR3 in DNA: TGTGCCACCAGCAGGGACGGGCGAGACACCGGGGAGCTGTTTTTT. This chain uses TRBV15 with TRBJ2-2; D gene unclear. Trimming removed 3 bases at V and 3 bases at J, with 11 bases between. In germline, CDR1 is LNHNV, CDR2 YYDKDF (reference sequence). The CDR3 consists of 15 residues.

The chain links TRBV27 to TRBJ2-7; the D gene is possibly TRBD1 (7 bases). Trimming removed 8 bases from V and 1 base from J, with 15 bases in between. CDR1 is MNHEY, CDR2 SMNVEV, per germline (reference sequence). CDR3 length: 14 residues. CDR3 sequence reads: CASGPRGASYEQYF. The CDR3 coding sequence is TGTGCCAGCGGGCCCAGGGGGGCTTCCTACGAGCAGTACTTC.

The chain has TRBV5-4 and TRBJ2-3; D possibly corresponds to TRBD2 (5 bases). V dropped 3 bases and J dropped 5 bases, with 10 bases sitting between them. The CDR3 extends over 13 amino acids. The germline gives CDR1 SGHNT, CDR2 YYREEE (reference sequence). The CDR3 DNA reads as TGTGCCAGCAGCTACCCCGCGGGAGATACGCAGTATTTT. Residues: CASSYPAGDTQYF.